These 8 T cell receptor beta chains were sequenced from one sample in a study of early T cells in non-severe SARS-CoV-2 infection. One entry per CDR3 protein, called by TCRdb with MiXCR from the 5' RACE reads. The sample has about 21,000 distinct CDR3 sequences, under 5% seen once; the top ten hold more than 1.1%. What was sequenced was whole blood. The receptors were sampled from an adult who was a healthcare worker with PCR-confirmed SARS-CoV-2 infection or an uninfected control (not recorded which).

This chain uses TRBV3-1 with TRBJ1-2; no clear D gene. Trimming removed 2 bases from V and 3 bases from J, with 7 bases in between. Germline loops: CDR1 LGHDT, CDR2 YNNKEL (reference sequence). The CDR3 runs 13 residues. CDR3 region: CASSQRQDYGYTF. The DNA of the CDR3 is TGTGCCAGCAGCCAAAGGCAGGACTATGGCTACACCTTC.

This clonotype was detected many times. The rearrangement joins TRBV19 to TRBJ1-1, with 8 positions matching TRBD1. This CDR3 has 16 amino acids. Unmatched junction bases numbered 4, after V lost 0 bases and J lost 1 base. CDR1 and CDR2 from the germline V gene are LNHDA and SQIVND (reference sequence). Here the CDR3 reads CASSIDATGENTEAFF. The CDR3 region has the DNA TGTGCCAGTAGTATAGATGCGACAGGGGAGAACACTGAAGCTTTCTTT.

The chain joins TRBV12-3 or TRBV12-4 to TRBJ2-3; 9 nucleotides line up with TRBD2. This CDR3 region has 14 residues. After removal of 5 bases from V and 4 bases from J, the junction contained 4 bases not matched to a gene. The CDR3 spells CASSISGGSDTQYF. The CDR3 region has the DNA TGTGCCAGCAGTATTAGCGGGGGCTCAGATACGCAGTATTTT.

This clonotype was seen a few times. In DNA form, the CDR3 reads TGTGCCAGCAGCTTAGGGCAGGCCGCCTACGAGCAGTACTTC. Protein sequence: CASSLGQAAYEQYF. This chain connects TRBV7-8 to TRBJ2-7; D unresolved. Germline V gene sequence: CDR1 SGHVS, CDR2 FQNEAQ. There are 14 residues in the CDR3. The ends were cut back, 1 base at V and 2 bases at J, with 9 bases in the middle.

This clonotype was observed at least ten times. V is TRBV20-1 and J is TRBJ1-3; D is undetermined. V lost 1 base to trimming and J lost 0 bases, with 10 bases between them. CDR3 length: 15 residues. The V gene's germline CDR1 is DFQATT and CDR2 SNEGSKA (reference sequence). The CDR3 reads CSARAQRSSGNTIYF. The CDR3 region has the DNA TGCAGTGCTAGAGCGCAGCGGAGCTCTGGAAACACCATATATTTT.

This clonotype occurred many times. The rearrangement uses TRBV30 and TRBJ2-1; unclear D gene. CDR3 length: 11 residues. Trimming pared 8 bases from V and 3 bases from J, leaving 8 bases between. Per the germline V gene, CDR1 is GTSNPN and CDR2 is SVGIG (reference sequence). CDR3 sequence reads: CALPGYNEQFF. CDR3 nucleotide sequence: TGTGCCCTCCCGGGCTACAATGAGCAGTTCTTC. The entire variable domain, with the rest obtained from reference TRBV30 and TRBJ2-1, is as follows: SQTIHQWPATLVQPVGSPLSLECTVEGTSNPNLYWYRQAAGRGLQLLFYSVGIGQISSEVPQNLSASRPQDRQFILSSKKLLLSDSGFYLCALPGYNEQFFGPGTRLTVL.

This clonotype has ten or more counts. V is TRBV21-1 and J is TRBJ2-3; the table's D call TRBD1 went unverified against the DNA. TRBV21-1 is a known pseudogene. The CDR3 runs 19 residues. CDR3 coding DNA: TGTGCCAGCAGCAAGTCTACAGGGCGTTTTCGGTCGCCCACAGATACGCAGTATTTT. It is translated as CASSKSTGRFRSPTDTQYF.

Many counts were recorded for this clonotype. The chain links TRBV19 to TRBJ2-7; weak D call: TRBD1 (5 bases). The CDR3 totals 17 residues. Germline V gives CDR1 LNHDA, CDR2 SQIVND (reference sequence). The ends were cut back, 4 bases at V and 2 bases at J, with 21 bases in the middle. The DNA of the CDR3 is TGTGCCAGTAGTAGTGGGGCCTACAGGACACCCACCTACGAGCAGTACTTC. Encoded protein: CASSSGAYRTPTYEQYF.